This TCR beta chain was recovered during a study of spatial heterogeneity in lung cancer. Study-level background: On average, each unique TCR and UMI combination appeared more than ten times in raw reads.

Per germline, CDR1 SGHNT and CDR2 YYREEE (reference sequence). There are 15 residues in the CDR3. TCRdb called the 5' RACE reads again in MiXCR, with one record for every CDR3 protein. The data contain over 85 distinct CDR3 sequences, around 20% of them singletons. Concerning this clonotype: Relative to the germline gene, one junction end is altered; a read error may explain this. Because this beta chain is a stray read in a library intended to capture alpha chains, its abundance should not be given much weight.

Time point defined: sample taken at primary tumor resection. Patients with untreated early-stage non-small cell lung cancer, numbering 72, were the donors. TCRs were sequenced from unsorted whole RNA of tumor, nontumor lung or PBMC. Sequencing was performed on normal lung tissue next to the tumor, taken at surgery. The J gene is TRBJ2-3, the V gene TRBV5-4; 8 bases match TRBD1. The clonotype comes from a female donor with early-stage non-small cell lung cancer. The CDR3: CASSAPDRAADAQYF. In DNA form, the CDR3 reads TGTGCCAGCAGCGCGCCGGACAGGGCGGCAGATGCGCAGTATTTT.